One and the same sample provided the 12 T cell receptor beta chains below, sequenced in a study of cytomegalovirus exposure and HLA in healthy donors. Vbeta (60) and Jbeta (13) primers were used in the PCR. Profiled with immunoSEQ multiplex PCR; TCRdb holds only in-frame clones, not every one. The table lists around 150,000 clones, 70% to 85% of them singletons. The sequenced sample was PBMCs. These receptors were taken from a man in his fifties or sixties in good health and CMV-seropositive.

With respect to this clone: The sample holds other DNA sequences that translate to the same CDR3. This chain uses TRBV7-9 with TRBJ2-2; D is undetermined. The CDR3 sequence is 12 residues long. Germline V gene lookup returns CDR1 SEHNR and CDR2 FQNEAQ (reference sequence). The ends were cut back, 3 bases at V and 5 bases at J, with 4 bases in the middle. The CDR3, as DNA: TGTGCCAGCAGCTTCGGGACCGGGGAGCTGTTTTTT. It is translated as CASSFGTGELFF.

This chain uses TRBV7-9 with TRBJ2-1; D is possibly TRBD1 (6 bases). The length of the CDR3 is 14 residues. Per the germline V gene, CDR1 is SEHNR and CDR2 is FQNEAQ (reference sequence). Trimming shortened V by 5 bases and J by 4 bases, and 12 bases separated the two germline ends. The CDR3 region is CASSHEGHYNEQFF. Here the CDR3 DNA reads TGTGCCAGCAGCCACGAGGGACATTACAATGAGCAGTTCTTC.

This chain uses TRBV16 with TRBJ1-6; the D gene is possibly TRBD1 (5 bases). Trimming stripped 7 bases from V and 7 bases from J, with 11 bases between. The germline CDR1 and CDR2 sequences are KGHSY and FQNENV. This CDR3 spans 13 amino acids. The CDR3 DNA sequence: TGTGCCAGCACCTACCGGACAAATTCACCCCTCCACTTT. Protein: CASTYRTNSPLHF.

CDR3 amino acids: CASGNKGQVGDLNTEAFF. CDR3 nucleotide sequence: TGTGCTAGTGGTAACAAGGGACAGGTGGGGGATCTGAACACTGAAGCTTTCTTT. This sequence joins TRBV12-5 and TRBJ1-1; 8 nucleotides agree with TRBD1. V trimming: 5 bases; J trimming: 0 bases; junction bases outside the gene matches: 14. This CDR3 contains 18 residues. Per the germline V gene, CDR1 is LGHNT and CDR2 is FRNRAP.

This clone came up a few times. CDR3 bases: TGTGCCAGCAGCTCGGGGAGTAATTCACCCCTCCACTTT. Translation gives CASSSGSNSPLHF. V gene TRBV7-2 combines with J gene TRBJ1-6, with no clear D. V shed 4 bases and J shed 6 bases, with 7 bases lying between them. CDR3 length: 13 residues. CDR1 and CDR2 from the germline V gene are SGHTA and FQGNSA.

This clone was detected a few times. For the CDR3, the DNA is TGCGCCAGCAGCTTGGCCCAGGGATTTGGGTCTGCTGAAGCTTTCTTT. The encoded protein is CASSLAQGFGSAEAFF. The genes are TRBV5-1 and TRBJ1-1; maybe TRBD1 (5 bases). The CDR3 runs 16 residues. Trimming stripped 0 bases from V and 6 bases from J, with 18 bases between. Germline CDR1 SGHRS, CDR2 YFSETQ.

This chain connects TRBV5-5 to TRBJ2-5; TRBD2 might be the D (5 bases). CDR1 and CDR2 (germline): SGHKS, YYEKEE (reference sequence). This CDR3 has 14 amino acids. Trimming shortened V by 0 bases and J by 1 base, and 7 bases separated the two germline ends. The CDR3 is CASSLGLAQETQYF. CDR3 nucleotides: TGTGCCAGCAGCTTGGGTCTAGCCCAAGAGACCCAGTACTTC.

The sample holds one count of this clone. The chain links TRBV21-1 to TRBJ2-7; the table's D call of TRBD1 was not tested on the DNA. TRBV21-1 is a documented pseudogene. The CDR3 covers 16 residues. CDR3 sequence reads: CASNNYVGQGVYEQYF. CDR3 nucleotides: TGTGCCAGCAACAACTACGTGGGACAGGGGGTCTACGAGCAGTACTTC.

The chain has TRBV4-3 and TRBJ1-6; no clear D. Germline V lookup: CDR1 LGHNA, CDR2 YSLEER. Trimming cost V 1 base and J 0 bases, with 10 bases left between them. This CDR3 is 17 amino acids long. CDR3 nucleotide sequence: TGCGCCAGCAGCCAAGGCAGGTCCAGCTCCTATAATTCACCCCTCCACTTT. This codes for CASSQGRSSSYNSPLHF.

V is TRBV6-5 and J is TRBJ2-6; D remains ambiguous. The CDR3 is 16 residues long. CDR1 MNHEY and CDR2 SVGAGI come from the germline V gene. With 4 bases removed from V and 0 bases from J, the gap between germline ends came to 10 bases. The CDR3 loop reads CASSSVLSSGANVLTF. As DNA, the CDR3 is TGTGCCAGCAGTTCCGTCCTTAGCTCTGGGGCCAACGTCCTGACTTTC.

The genes are TRBV5-1 and TRBJ2-1, with D perhaps TRBD2 (6 bases). Germline CDR1 is SGHRS and CDR2 is YFSETQ. CDR3 length: 16 residues. V gave up 4 bases and J gave up 2 bases, with 16 bases separating them. CDR3 sequence reads: CASSLRPSDPYNEQFF. CDR3 in DNA: TGCGCCAGCAGCCTCCGCCCTAGCGATCCCTACAATGAGCAGTTCTTC.

This chain joins TRBV14 and TRBJ1-2, with 8 nucleotides matching TRBD1. Germline V gives CDR1 SGHDN, CDR2 FVKESK. This CDR3 contains 14 residues. Trimming removed 6 bases from V and 3 bases from J; junction bases left unmatched: 6. For the CDR3, the DNA is TGTGCCAGCAGTCCCACAGGGGGGCACTATGGCTACACCTTC. Its translation is CASSPTGGHYGYTF.